This T cell receptor (beta chain) emerged from a study of blood T cell repertoires in COVID-19. Across the study: Samples taken during acute and convalescent COVID-19 were collected in the United States, Italy and Spain.

As for this clone: Other nucleotide sequences from this sample produce the same CDR3.

In the authors' workflow: The authors estimated nucleated cell counts from reference gene primer amplification. Measured with immunoSEQ multiplex PCR; TCRdb has only the in-frame clones, and not every one. V and J calls and clone size come straight from that table; D and trimming were deduced from the DNA. The table lists 490,000 or so clones, approximately 86% of them singletons, with 6.5% to 8.5% in the top ten. Ages ranged from roughly 18 to 100 years, with residence in fewer than 25 US areas. For recovered donors of Cohort 3, there were two negative PCRs, clearance, or symptom resolution. This CDR3 region has 14 residues. With 4 bases clipped from V and 5 bases from J, the junction kept 5 bases outside the gene matches. Germline V CDR1 and CDR2: KGHDR, SFDVKD.

The chain carries TRBV24-1 and TRBJ2-5; 8 bases agree with TRBD2. The sequenced sample was PBMCs or T cells enriched from blood (not recorded which). The source is a woman in her sixties who had recovered from COVID-19. CDR3: CATSDPGGAETQYF. The CDR3 nucleotides are TGTGCCACCAGTGACCCGGGGGGGGCGGAGACCCAGTACTTC.